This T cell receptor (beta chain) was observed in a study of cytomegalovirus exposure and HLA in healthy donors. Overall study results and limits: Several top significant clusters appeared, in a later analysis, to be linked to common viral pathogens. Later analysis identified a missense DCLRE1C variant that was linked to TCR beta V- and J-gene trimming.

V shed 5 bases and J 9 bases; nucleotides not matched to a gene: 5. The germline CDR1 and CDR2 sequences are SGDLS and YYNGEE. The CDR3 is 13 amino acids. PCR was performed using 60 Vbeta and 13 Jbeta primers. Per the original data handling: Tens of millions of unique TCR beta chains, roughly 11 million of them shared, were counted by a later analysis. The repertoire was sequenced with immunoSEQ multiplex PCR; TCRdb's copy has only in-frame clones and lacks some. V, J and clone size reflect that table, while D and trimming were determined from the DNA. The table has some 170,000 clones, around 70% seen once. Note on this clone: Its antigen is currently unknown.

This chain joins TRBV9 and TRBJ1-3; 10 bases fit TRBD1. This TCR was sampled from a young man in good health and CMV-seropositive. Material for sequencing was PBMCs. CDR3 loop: CASSADRGGTIYF. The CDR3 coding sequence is TGTGCCAGCAGTGCGGACAGGGGGGGCACCATATATTTT.